This TCR beta chain derives from a study of blood T cell repertoires in COVID-19. Study details: In each case, the material was cDNA or gDNA derived from T cells, B-cell-depleted T cells, or PBMCs.

Original processing notes: Amplified reference gene primers provided the basis for estimating nucleated cell counts. TCRdb's copy holds only in-frame clones and misses some; the assay was immunoSEQ multiplex PCR. The V and J calls and clone size were taken over from that table, and D and trimming were inferred from the DNA. Among over 30,000 clones listed, around nine tenths were seen once. This TCR came from a human donor with active COVID-19. The donor label of this sample is uncertain. Sequencing input: peripheral blood.

CDR3 coding DNA: TGTGCCAGCACCCCCCCGTCCCGCTCTGGAAACACCATATATTTT. Amino acid sequence: CASTPPSRSGNTIYF. The chain is built from TRBV28 and TRBJ1-3; D is unclear. Germline CDR1 reads MDHEN; CDR2 reads SYDVKM. The V end was cut by 7 bases, the J end by 0 bases, with 13 bases between. The CDR3 contains 15 residues.